The entry below gives a single TCR beta chain sequence along with its context. Its antigen is unidentified. Germline-derived CDR1 and CDR2 are SNHLY and FYNNEI. Between the trimmed V and J ends, which lost 6 bases and 6 bases, there was a span of 11 bases. The length of the CDR3 is 12 residues. The data stem from a study of cytomegalovirus exposure and HLA in healthy donors. Study results and caveats: A later analysis linked a missense DCLRE1C variant to TCR beta V- and J-gene trimming. The study dropped some indistinguishable V segments, TRBV6-2 and TRBV6-3 among them. Later analysis identified 16,951 TCR beta sequences associated with HLA alleles, using a false discovery rate threshold of 0.05.

13 Jbeta primers and 60 Vbeta primers were used for the PCR. Data came from immunoSEQ multiplex PCR; TCRdb stores just in-frame clones and leaves some out. The table lists about 160,000 clones, 70% to 85% of them singletons. This chain links TRBV2 with TRBJ1-1; tentatively, D is TRBD1 (6 bases). What was sequenced was PBMCs. This TCR derives from a man aged 40-55 years in good health and CMV-seronegative. The CDR3 bases are TGTGCCAGCAGCGTCAACAGGGCTGAAGCTTTCTTT. Its protein is CASSVNRAEAFF.